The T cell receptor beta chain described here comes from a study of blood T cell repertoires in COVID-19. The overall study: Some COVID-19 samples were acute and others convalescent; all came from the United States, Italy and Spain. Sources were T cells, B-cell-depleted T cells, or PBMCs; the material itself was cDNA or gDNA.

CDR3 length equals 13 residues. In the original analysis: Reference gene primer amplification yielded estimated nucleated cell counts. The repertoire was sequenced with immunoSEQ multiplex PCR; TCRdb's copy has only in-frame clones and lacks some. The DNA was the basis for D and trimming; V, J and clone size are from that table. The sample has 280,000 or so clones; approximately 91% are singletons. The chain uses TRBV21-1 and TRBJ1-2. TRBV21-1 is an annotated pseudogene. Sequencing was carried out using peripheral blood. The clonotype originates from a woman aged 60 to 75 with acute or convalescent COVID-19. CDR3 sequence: CASSPWRGAGYTF. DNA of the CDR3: TGTGCCAGCAGCCCGTGGAGGGGCGCGGGCTACACCTTC.